This T cell receptor beta chain originates from a study of blood T cell repertoires in COVID-19. About the study: COVID-19 samples, acute and convalescent, were from the United States, Italy and Spain. Sources were T cells, B-cell-depleted T cells, or PBMCs; the material itself was cDNA or gDNA.

Germline values: CDR1 KGHSH, CDR2 LQKENI. V was clipped by 5 bases and J by 5 bases, with 11 bases between them. This CDR3 has 13 residues. Source study methods: By means of reference gene primer amplification, nucleated cell counts were estimated. Using immunoSEQ multiplex PCR, the repertoire was profiled, and TCRdb retains in-frame clones only, with some absent. V and J calls and clone size are as listed in that table; D and trimming were resolved from the DNA. The top ten clones hold about 4.5% of a sample with a few hundred thousand clones, 89% of them seen once. The material sequenced was peripheral blood. This receptor was obtained from a woman in her 40s who had recovered from COVID-19. The V and J genes are TRBV18 and TRBJ2-3; tentative D call: TRBD1 (5 bases). The CDR3 DNA sequence: TGTGCCAGCTCAGCCCCAGGGAAAGATACGCAGTATTTT. The encoded protein is CASSAPGKDTQYF.